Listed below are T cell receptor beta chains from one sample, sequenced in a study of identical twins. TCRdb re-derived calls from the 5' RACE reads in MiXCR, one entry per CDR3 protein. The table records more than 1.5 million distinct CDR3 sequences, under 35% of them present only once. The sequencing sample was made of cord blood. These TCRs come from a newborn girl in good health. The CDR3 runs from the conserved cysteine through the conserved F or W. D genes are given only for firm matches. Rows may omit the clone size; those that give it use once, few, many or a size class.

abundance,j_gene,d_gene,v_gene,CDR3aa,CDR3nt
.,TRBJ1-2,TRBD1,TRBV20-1,CSASSPRDRDYGYTF,TGCAGTGCTAGTTCCCCCCGGGACAGGGACTATGGCTACACCTTC
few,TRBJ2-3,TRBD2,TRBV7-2,CASSLRLAGRADTQYF,TGTGCCAGCAGCTTGCGACTAGCGGGGCGGGCAGATACGCAGTATTTT
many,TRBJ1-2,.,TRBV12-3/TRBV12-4,CASSFGRSYGYTF,TGTGCCAGCAGTTTTGGCAGGTCCTATGGCTACACCTTC
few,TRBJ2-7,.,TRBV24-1,CATIDEGDEQYF,TGTGCCACCATAGATGAGGGGGACGAGCAGTACTTC
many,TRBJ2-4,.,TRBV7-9,CASSLSATKNIQYF,TGTGCCAGCAGCTTATCCGCAACCAAAAACATTCAGTACTTC
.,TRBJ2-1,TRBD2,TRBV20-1,CSARDLAGDNEQFF,TGCAGTGCTAGAGATCTAGCGGGAGACAATGAGCAGTTCTTC
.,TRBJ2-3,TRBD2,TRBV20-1,CSARDGGRGIDTQYF,TGCAGTGCTAGAGATGGAGGGCGGGGGATAGATACGCAGTATTTT
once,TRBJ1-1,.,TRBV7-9,CASSYWAGERVNTEAFF,TGTGCCAGCAGCTACTGGGCAGGGGAGAGAGTGAACACTGAAGCTTTCTTT
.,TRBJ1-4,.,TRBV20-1,CSARTWGANEKLFF,TGCAGTGCTAGGACGTGGGGGGCTAATGAAAAACTGTTTTTT
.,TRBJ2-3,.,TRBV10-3,CAISESRAFSTDTQYF,TGTGCCATCAGTGAGTCCAGGGCATTTAGCACAGATACGCAGTATTTT
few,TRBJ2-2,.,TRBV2,CASSEGSLNTGELFF,TGTGCCAGCAGTGAAGGCAGTTTGAACACCGGGGAGCTGTTTTTT
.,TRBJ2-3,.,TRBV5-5,CASSRPSGHRTDTQYF,TGTGCCAGCAGCCGTCCCAGTGGCCATCGCACAGATACGCAGTATTTT
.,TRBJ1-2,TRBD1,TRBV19,CASTQQGAYGYTF,TGTGCCAGTACCCAACAGGGGGCCTATGGCTACACCTTC
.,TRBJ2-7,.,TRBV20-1,CSARPRLRAIYEQYF,TGCAGTGCTAGACCGAGACTACGCGCGATTTACGAGCAGTACTTC
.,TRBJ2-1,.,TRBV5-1,CASSRNLALGSYNEQFF,TGCGCCAGCAGCCGAAATCTAGCGTTGGGCTCCTACAATGAGCAGTTCTTC
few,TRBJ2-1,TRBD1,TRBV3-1,CASSPSVGTAYNEQFF,TGTGCCAGCAGCCCCTCAGTAGGGACAGCCTACAATGAGCAGTTCTTC
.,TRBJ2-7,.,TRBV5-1,CAAGPTIYEQYF,TGCGCCGCGGGCCCCACAATCTACGAGCAGTACTTC
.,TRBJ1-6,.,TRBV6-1,CASFGGNSPLHF,TGTGCCAGCTTTGGGGGAAATTCACCCCTCCACTTT
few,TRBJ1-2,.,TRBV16,CASSQFVQGHPNYGYTF,TGTGCCAGCAGCCAATTTGTCCAGGGACACCCTAACTATGGCTACACCTTC
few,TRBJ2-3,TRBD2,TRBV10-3,CAISATSGGPISTDTQYF,TGTGCCATCAGTGCGACTAGCGGGGGCCCGATAAGCACAGATACGCAGTATTTT
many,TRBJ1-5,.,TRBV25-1,CASSGGNQPQHF,TGTGCCAGCAGTGGGGGCAATCAGCCCCAGCATTTT
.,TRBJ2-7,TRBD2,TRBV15,CATSGLADEQYF,TGTGCCACCTCCGGACTAGCTGATGAGCAGTACTTC
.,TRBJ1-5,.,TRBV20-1,CSARKKGQPQHF,TGCAGTGCTAGAAAAAAGGGGCAGCCCCAGCATTTT
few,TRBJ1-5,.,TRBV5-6,CASSLGSTSNQPQHF,TGTGCCAGCAGTTTAGGCAGTACTAGCAATCAGCCCCAGCATTTT
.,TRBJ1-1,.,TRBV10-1,CASSDPRGENTEAFF,TGCGCCAGCAGTGACCCCCGGGGGGAGAACACTGAAGCTTTCTTT
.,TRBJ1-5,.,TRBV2,CATTPESNQPQHF,TGTGCCACGACACCGGAAAGCAATCAGCCCCAGCATTTT
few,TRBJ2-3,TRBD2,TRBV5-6,CASSTGLAPADTQYF,TGTGCCAGCAGTACCGGACTAGCACCGGCAGATACGCAGTATTTT
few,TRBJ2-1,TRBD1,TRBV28,CASTRDRDYNEQFF,TGTGCCAGCACCAGGGACAGGGACTACAATGAGCAGTTCTTC
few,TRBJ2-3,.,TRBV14,CASSQEVAGGPDTQYF,TGTGCCAGCAGCCAAGAGGTCGCGGGTGGCCCAGATACGCAGTATTTT
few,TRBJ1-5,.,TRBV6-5,CASSNRVLWPQHF,TGTGCCAGCAGCAACAGGGTACTCTGGCCCCAGCATTTT
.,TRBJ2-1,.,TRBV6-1,CASRARQTYNEQFF,TGTGCCAGCCGAGCCCGACAGACCTACAATGAGCAGTTCTTC
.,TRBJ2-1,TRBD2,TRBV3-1,CASNRGGSSYNEQFF,TGTGCCAGCAACCGAGGCGGGAGCTCCTACAATGAGCAGTTCTTC
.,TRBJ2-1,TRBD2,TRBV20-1,CSATGSGKATNEQFF,TGCAGTGCTACGGGTAGCGGGAAGGCAACCAATGAGCAGTTCTTC
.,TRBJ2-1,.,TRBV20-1,CSARGRNKQFF,TGCAGTGCTAGAGGGCGCAATAAGCAGTTCTTC
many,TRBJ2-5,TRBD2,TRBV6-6,CASSRTSSETQYF,TGTGCCAGCAGCAGGACTAGCTCGGAGACCCAGTACTTC
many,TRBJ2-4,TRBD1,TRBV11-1,CASSPLAGQGGNIQYF,TGTGCCAGCAGCCCGCTCGCGGGACAGGGCGGAAACATTCAGTACTTC
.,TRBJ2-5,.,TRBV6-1,CASIARTRPFQETQYF,TGTGCCAGCATTGCCCGGACAAGACCATTCCAAGAGACCCAGTACTTC
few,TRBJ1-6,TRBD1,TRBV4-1,CASSRTGLQDSPLHF,TGCGCCAGCAGCCGGACAGGGCTGCAGGATTCACCCCTCCACTTT
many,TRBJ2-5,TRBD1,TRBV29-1,CSVDGQGGRETQYF,TGCAGCGTTGATGGACAGGGAGGAAGAGAGACCCAGTACTTC
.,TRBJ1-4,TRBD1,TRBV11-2,CASSVPGTVKGLFF,TGTGCCAGCAGCGTTCCCGGGACAGTGAAGGGGCTGTTTTTT
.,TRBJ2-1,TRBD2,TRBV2,CASFWTSAKYNEQFF,TGTGCCAGCTTCTGGACTAGCGCTAAATACAATGAGCAGTTCTTC
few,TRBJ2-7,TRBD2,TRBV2,CASSERVRAGEVYEQYF,TGTGCCAGCAGTGAAAGGGTACGGGCGGGAGAAGTCTACGAGCAGTACTTC